Detailed here is one T cell receptor (beta chain). Generated by immunoSEQ multiplex PCR, the TCRdb table keeps only in-frame clones and is missing some. This sample yields 310,000 or so clones, of which roughly 86% are seen a single time; approximately 9.4% belongs to the top ten. This sample was included in a study of blood T cell repertoires in COVID-19. Study details: Collection of acute and convalescent COVID-19 samples took place in the United States, Italy and Spain.

The CDR3 spans 14 residues. V dropped 5 bases and J dropped 4 bases, with 15 bases sitting between them. CDR1 SEHNR and CDR2 FQNEAQ come from the germline V gene (reference sequence). Specimen: peripheral blood. This sequence joins TRBV7-9 and TRBJ2-7, with D perhaps matching TRBD1 (6 bases). The sequence came from a young man with COVID-19, enrolled during active disease. Here the CDR3 reads CASSARDTPYEQYF. The DNA of the CDR3 is TGTGCCAGCAGCGCCCGGGACACGCCTTACGAGCAGTACTTC.